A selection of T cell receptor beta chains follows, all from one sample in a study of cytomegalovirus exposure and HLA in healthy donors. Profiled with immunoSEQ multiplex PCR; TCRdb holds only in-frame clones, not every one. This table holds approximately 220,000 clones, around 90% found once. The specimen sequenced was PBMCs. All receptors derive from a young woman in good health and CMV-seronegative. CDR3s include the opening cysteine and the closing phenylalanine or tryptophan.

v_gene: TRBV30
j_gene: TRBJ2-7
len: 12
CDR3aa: CAWGGLTYEQYF

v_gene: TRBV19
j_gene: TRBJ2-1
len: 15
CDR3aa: CASSTGSGGNNEQFF

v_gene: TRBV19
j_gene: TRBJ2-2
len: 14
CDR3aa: CASRGRVKTGELFF

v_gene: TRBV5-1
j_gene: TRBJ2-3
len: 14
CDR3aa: CASSLSGVGDTQYF

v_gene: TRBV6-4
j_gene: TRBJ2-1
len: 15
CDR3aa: CASSHGGLPYNEQFF

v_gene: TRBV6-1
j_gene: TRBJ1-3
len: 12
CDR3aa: CASLPVGNTIYF

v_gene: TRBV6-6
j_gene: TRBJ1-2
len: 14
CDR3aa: CASTNPGQLYGYTF

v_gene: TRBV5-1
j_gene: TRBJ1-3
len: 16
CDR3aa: CASSLQGLSSGNTIYF

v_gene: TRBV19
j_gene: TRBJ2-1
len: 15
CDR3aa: CASSQRQSSYNEQFF

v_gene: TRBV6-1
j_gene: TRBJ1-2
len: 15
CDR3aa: CASSGSRDRGNGYTF

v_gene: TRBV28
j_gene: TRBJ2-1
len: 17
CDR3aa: CASSHSRSGSSYNEQFF